What follows are 25 T cell receptor beta chains derived from one specimen sequenced in a study of cytomegalovirus exposure and HLA in healthy donors (dated by TCRdb to about 2017). Libraries were made using the immunoSEQ multiplex PCR assay. The multiplex PCR relied on a mix of 60 forward primers for TCR Vbeta segments and 13 reverse primers for TCR Jbeta segments. Here the immuneACCESS table is served through TCRdb, limited to in-frame sequences with V and J called. Missing clones are a known gap in these copies; in checked studies unresolved V genes cover under half, and the rest lacks a known reason. The table for this sample lists 57,000 or so clones; approximately 72% of them were counted only once. The ten top clones hold roughly 50% of the sample. The sequencing input was PBMCs. Receptors originate from a man aged 45 to 65 in good health and CMV-seropositive.

J is TRBJ1-2 and V is TRBV6-6, with D possibly being TRBD1 (6 bases). This CDR3 region has 12 residues. The V gene lost 2 bases and the J gene lost 7 bases, with 8 bases spanning the gap. Per the germline V gene, CDR1 is MNHNY and CDR2 is SVGAGI (reference sequence). The CDR3 sequence is CASSYVGGGYTF. DNA of the CDR3: TGTGCCAGCAGTTACGTAGGGGGTGGCTACACCTTC.

This sequence joins TRBV7-9 and TRBJ1-1; D is undetermined. V was pared by 7 bases and J by 3 bases, with 21 bases between. This CDR3 is 16 amino acids long. CDR1 SEHNR and CDR2 FQNEAQ come from the germline V gene (reference sequence). CDR3 coding DNA: TGTGCCAGCATCGATATTTCGGGATTTTCTTACACTGAAGCTTTCTTT. This gives the protein CASIDISGFSYTEAFF. Full variable domain (remainder filled in from reference TRBV7-9 and TRBJ1-1): DTGVSQNPRHKITKRGQNVTFRCDPISEHNRLYWYRQTLGQGPEFLTYFQNEAQLEKSRLLSDRFSAERPKGSFSTLEIQRTEQGDSAMYLCASIDISGFSYTEAFFGQGTRLTVV.

The chain links TRBV11-2 to TRBJ2-7; D perhaps matches TRBD2 (6 bases). CDR1 is SGHAT and CDR2 is FQNNGV in the germline V gene. The CDR3 runs to 17 residues. The V end was cut by 0 bases, the J end by 0 bases, with 15 bases between. CDR3 nucleotide sequence: TGTGCCAGCAGCTTAGACCTATATCGAGCGGGCTCCTACGAGCAGTACTTC. Its protein product is CASSLDLYRAGSYEQYF.

This clone was seen more than once but under ten times. This rearrangement joins TRBV2 to TRBJ2-1, with D hard to call. Germline V gene sequence: CDR1 SNHLY, CDR2 FYNNEI. Trimming left V 3 bases short and J 5 bases short, with 14 bases between. The CDR3 runs to 15 residues. CDR3 sequence reads: CASSDGWVRDNEQFF. The CDR3 DNA reads as TGTGCCAGCAGTGATGGCTGGGTCCGGGACAATGAGCAGTTCTTC.

This clone has a single count. This chain joins TRBV7-9 and TRBJ2-5; D possibly corresponds to TRBD2 (5 bases). V was pared by 1 base and J by 2 bases, with 14 bases between. This CDR3 comprises 16 residues. Germline V lookup: CDR1 SEHNR, CDR2 FQNEAQ (reference sequence). The CDR3: CASSLDVLGSQETQYF. The CDR3 DNA reads as TGTGCCAGCAGCTTAGATGTGTTGGGGAGTCAAGAGACCCAGTACTTC.

V and J are TRBV21-1 and TRBJ2-2; the D call TRBD2 from the table was never checked on the DNA. TRBV21-1 is labeled a pseudogene. The CDR3 length is 18 residues. The CDR3 loop reads CASSTPPSGENYTGELFF. CDR3 bases: TGTGCCAGCAGCACACCCCCTAGCGGGGAGAATTACACCGGGGAGCTGTTTTTT.

The V gene is TRBV6-5, the J gene TRBJ2-7; 7 bases are a match to TRBD2. Looked up from germline, CDR1 is MNHEY and CDR2 is SVGAGI. V gave up 6 bases and J gave up 2 bases; unmatched junction bases: 7. The CDR3 consists of 14 residues. The CDR3 here is CASRKNGGAYEQYF. CDR3 in DNA: TGTGCCAGCAGAAAGAATGGGGGGGCCTACGAGCAGTACTTC.

This clone was seen just once. This sequence joins TRBV27 and TRBJ2-1; 14 bases match TRBD2. This CDR3 is 15 amino acids long. J lost 8 bases, V lost 7 bases, and 7 bases had no gene match. CDR1 and CDR2 (germline): MNHEY, SMNVEV (reference sequence). CDR3 protein: CASKTRTSGRYEQFF. CDR3 sequence (DNA): TGTGCCAGCAAAACCCGGACTAGCGGGAGGTATGAGCAGTTCTTC.

J is TRBJ1-1 and V is TRBV6-5; TRBD1 might be the D (6 bases). This CDR3 has 14 amino acids. Germline CDR1 and CDR2: MNHEY and SVGAGI. V was trimmed by 5 bases and J by 5 bases, leaving 15 bases between them. CDR3 region: CASSLIRGWTEAFF. Written as DNA, the CDR3 is TGTGCCAGCAGTCTCATCAGGGGATGGACTGAAGCTTTCTTT.

This chain's CDR3 is CASSVDGGVPDTQYF. DNA for the CDR3: TGTGCCAGCAGCGTAGATGGGGGGGTCCCAGATACGCAGTATTTT. The chain recombines TRBV9 with TRBJ2-3; 7 nucleotides agree with TRBD2. The CDR3 runs 15 residues. Per the germline V gene, CDR1 is SGDLS and CDR2 is YYNGEE. The V and J ends lost 0 bases and 4 bases, in that order; junction bases with no gene match: 5.

This clone was picked up a small number of times. The chain links TRBV5-6 to TRBJ1-1, with a possible D match to TRBD1 (6 bases). V dropped 5 bases and J dropped 1 base, with 15 bases sitting between them. CDR1 and CDR2 (germline): SGHDT, YYEEEE. CDR3 length: 15 amino acids. CDR3 coding DNA: TGTGCCAGCAGTCCACCCAGGGGCGCGAACACTGAAGCTTTCTTT. Its translation is CASSPPRGANTEAFF.

The chain carries TRBV4-3 and TRBJ2-1; 14 nucleotides align to TRBD2. Germline assignment: CDR1 LGHNA and CDR2 YSLEER. The CDR3 spans 19 residues. Unmatched junction bases numbered 16, after V lost 4 bases and J lost 8 bases. CDR3 loop: CASSPKGTSGGLTRDEQFF. The CDR3, as DNA: TGCGCCAGCAGCCCAAAGGGGACTAGCGGGGGCCTGACGAGGGATGAGCAGTTCTTC.

A note on this clone: At one of its ends the junction is not consistent with the germline gene, which may arise from a read error. The chain joins TRBV7-7 to TRBJ2-5; the D is unclear. The germline gives CDR1 SSHAT, CDR2 FNYEAQ (reference sequence). This CDR3 is 14 amino acids long. The DNA for the CDR3 is TGTGCTAGCAGCTTCGCAGGCAACCAAGAGACCCAGTACTTC. As protein: CASSFAGNQETQYF.

The rearrangement joins TRBV19 to TRBJ1-4; the D gene is possibly TRBD1 (5 bases). V was shortened by 3 bases and J by 0 bases, with 8 bases between the two germline ends. The length of the CDR3 is 15 residues. CDR1 and CDR2 from the germline V gene are LNHDA and SQIVND (reference sequence). In DNA, the CDR3 is TGTGCCAGTAGTATGGTGACAGCAACTAATGAAAAACTGTTTTTT. Encoded protein: CASSMVTATNEKLFF.

The V call is TRBV5-8, the J call TRBJ1-2, with D perhaps matching TRBD1 (5 bases). This CDR3 spans 15 amino acids. V was clipped by 4 bases and J by 9 bases, with 22 bases between them. Per the germline V gene, CDR1 is SGHTS and CDR2 is YDEGEE. CDR3 amino acids: CASSGRGGENGSYTF. The CDR3 nucleotides are TGTGCCAGCAGCGGGAGGGGAGGGGAAAATGGCAGCTACACCTTC.

This chain connects TRBV7-9 to TRBJ2-7; TRBD2 is a possible D gene (6 bases). Germline V gene lookup returns CDR1 SEHNR and CDR2 FQNEAQ (reference sequence). This CDR3 spans 15 amino acids. The V and J ends lost 4 bases and 5 bases respectively, with 18 bases between them. This chain's CDR3 is CASSSLTRGLHEQYF. The CDR3 DNA follows: TGTGCCAGCAGCTCCCTGACTAGGGGCCTGCACGAGCAGTACTTC.

The rearrangement uses TRBV28 and TRBJ2-7; 9 bases are a match to TRBD1. In germline, CDR1 is MDHEN, CDR2 SYDVKM. Trimming at V came to 4 bases and at J to 6 bases, leaving 10 bases not matched to a gene. The CDR3 consists of 15 residues. The CDR3 sequence: CASSSADRGSGEQYF. The CDR3, as DNA: TGTGCCAGCAGTTCCGCGGACAGGGGTTCTGGCGAGCAGTACTTC.

V and J are TRBV5-4 and TRBJ1-1; 8 bases are shared with TRBD1. The trim removed 1 base at V and 3 bases at J, leaving 5 bases unmatched. The CDR3 contains 15 residues. Looked up from germline, CDR1 is SGHNT and CDR2 is YYREEE (reference sequence). CDR3 sequence (DNA): TGTGCCAGCAGCTTGCCCGACAGGGGAGACACTGAAGCTTTCTTT. Its protein product is CASSLPDRGDTEAFF.

In nucleotides, the CDR3 is TGTGCCAGCAGTGAAGCATGGGAGGGTGTGGCTTTCTTT. This codes for CASSEAWEGVAFF. The chain recombines TRBV6-1 with TRBJ1-1, with D hard to call. This CDR3 has 13 residues. CDR1 is MNHNS and CDR2 is SASEGT in the germline V gene. V was cut by 0 bases and J by 11 bases, with 13 bases left in between.

The chain combines TRBV7-6 with TRBJ2-7; 8 positions agree with TRBD1. The CDR3 contains 19 residues. V was clipped by 1 base and J by 2 bases; unmatched bases: 16. Germline V gives CDR1 SGHVS, CDR2 FNYEAQ. This chain's CDR3 is CASSLVILRGTGLPYEQYF. In DNA form, the CDR3 reads TGTGCCAGCAGCTTAGTCATACTTCGCGGGACAGGTTTGCCCTACGAGCAGTACTTC.

The chain carries TRBV10-2 and TRBJ2-7; TRBD2 matches at 8 bases. Germline lookup yields CDR1 WSHSY and CDR2 SAAADI. The V segment lost 3 bases and the J segment 2 bases; nucleotides outside the gene matches: 6. The CDR3 has 15 residues. The DNA for the CDR3 is TGCGCCAGCAGTGAAGGCGGGAGGCCACCCTACGAGCAGTACTTC. It codes for CASSEGGRPPYEQYF.

This clone came up a few times. The rearrangement joins TRBV7-8 to TRBJ2-7; 7 positions agree with TRBD2. Unmatched junction bases numbered 1, after V lost 1 base and J lost 1 base. This CDR3 region has 14 residues. CDR1 is SGHVS, CDR2 FQNEAQ, per germline. CDR3 sequence reads: CASSLGGGSYEQYF. The CDR3 coding sequence is TGTGCCAGCAGCTTAGGGGGAGGGTCCTACGAGCAGTACTTC.

As to this clone: Sequence at one end of the junction differs from germline and may be a read error. V usage is TRBV28 and J usage is TRBJ2-1, with D perhaps matching TRBD2 (5 bases). CDR1 and CDR2 (germline): MDHEN, SYDVKM. This CDR3 is 17 amino acids long. This CDR3 reads CASSLETIEGYYNEPFF. The CDR3 nucleotides are TGTGCCAGCAGTTTGGAGACTATCGAAGGGTATTACAATGAGCCGTTCTTC.

This clone has only a few counts. CDR3 region: CASSQNIAGAAYNEQFF. As DNA, the CDR3 is TGCGCCAGCAGCCAAAACATAGCGGGAGCCGCCTACAATGAGCAGTTCTTC. The V call is TRBV4-1, the J call TRBJ2-1, with TRBD2 matching 9 bases. This CDR3 has 17 residues. Germline V gives CDR1 MGHRA, CDR2 YSYEKL. Germline trimming cut 2 bases from V and 2 bases from J; bases unmatched to any gene: 7.

The chain has TRBV18 and TRBJ2-7, with 8 bases aligning to TRBD1. The J segment lost 5 bases and the V segment lost 3 bases, leaving 9 bases of the junction unmatched. Per germline, CDR1 KGHSH and CDR2 LQKENI. The CDR3 is made up of 15 amino acids. The CDR3 loop reads CASSPLAGGADEQYF. The CDR3, as DNA: TGTGCCAGCTCACCCTTGGCAGGGGGCGCAGACGAGCAGTACTTC.